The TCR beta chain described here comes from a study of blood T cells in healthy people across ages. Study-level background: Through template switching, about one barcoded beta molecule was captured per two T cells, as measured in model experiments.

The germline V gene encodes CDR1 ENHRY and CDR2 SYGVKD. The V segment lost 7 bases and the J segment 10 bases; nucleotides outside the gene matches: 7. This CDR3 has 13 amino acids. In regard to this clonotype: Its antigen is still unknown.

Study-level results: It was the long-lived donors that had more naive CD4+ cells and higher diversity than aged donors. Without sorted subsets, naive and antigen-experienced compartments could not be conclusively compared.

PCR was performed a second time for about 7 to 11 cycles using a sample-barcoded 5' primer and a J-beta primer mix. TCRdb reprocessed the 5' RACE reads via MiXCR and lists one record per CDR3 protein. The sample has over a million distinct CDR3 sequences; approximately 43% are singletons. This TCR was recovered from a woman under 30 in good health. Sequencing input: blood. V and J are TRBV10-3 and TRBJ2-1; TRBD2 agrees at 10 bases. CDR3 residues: CAITAGGGWEQFF. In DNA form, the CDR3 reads TGTGCCATCACAGCGGGAGGGGGGTGGGAGCAGTTCTTC.